A single sample gave rise to the 3 T cell receptor beta chains below, sequenced in a study of cytomegalovirus exposure and HLA in healthy donors. PCR amplification relied on 60 Vbeta primers (plus 13 Jbeta primers). TCRdb's table, derived via immunoSEQ multiplex PCR, lists solely in-frame clones and lacks some. The sample lists some 220,000 clones, roughly 85% seen once, with 0.2% to 0.3% in the top ten. The sequenced sample was PBMCs. The receptors were gathered from a girl aged 2 to 10 in good health and CMV-seronegative.

V is TRBV5-6 and J is TRBJ2-2, with TRBD1 matching over 7 bases. Germline-derived CDR1 and CDR2 are SGHDT and YYEEEE. V gave up 1 base and J gave up 7 bases; unmatched junction bases: 7. This CDR3 comprises 15 residues. The CDR3 DNA reads as TGTGCCAGCAGCTTGATCCCAGGGGGAGACGGGGAGCTGTTTTTT. As protein: CASSLIPGGDGELFF.

The chain carries TRBV5-1 and TRBJ2-3, with TRBD2 matching 12 bases. This CDR3 contains 17 residues. Trimming at V came to 2 bases and at J to 0 bases, leaving 4 bases not matched to a gene. Germline values: CDR1 SGHRS, CDR2 YFSETQ. In DNA form, the CDR3 reads TGCGCCAGCAGCTTTGGCCTAGCGGGGGGGAGCACAGATACGCAGTATTTT. It yields the protein CASSFGLAGGSTDTQYF.

The chain employs TRBV5-3 and TRBJ2-2; a possible D gene is TRBD2 (7 bases). TRBV5-3 is reported as an ORF; its role is uncertain. The CDR3 has 13 amino acids. The V gene lost 10 bases and the J gene lost 6 bases, with 16 bases spanning the gap. The DNA for the CDR3 is TGTGCCCGAGGGGGGGGTACTTCCGGGGAGCTGTTTTTT. Translated: CARGGGTSGELFF.